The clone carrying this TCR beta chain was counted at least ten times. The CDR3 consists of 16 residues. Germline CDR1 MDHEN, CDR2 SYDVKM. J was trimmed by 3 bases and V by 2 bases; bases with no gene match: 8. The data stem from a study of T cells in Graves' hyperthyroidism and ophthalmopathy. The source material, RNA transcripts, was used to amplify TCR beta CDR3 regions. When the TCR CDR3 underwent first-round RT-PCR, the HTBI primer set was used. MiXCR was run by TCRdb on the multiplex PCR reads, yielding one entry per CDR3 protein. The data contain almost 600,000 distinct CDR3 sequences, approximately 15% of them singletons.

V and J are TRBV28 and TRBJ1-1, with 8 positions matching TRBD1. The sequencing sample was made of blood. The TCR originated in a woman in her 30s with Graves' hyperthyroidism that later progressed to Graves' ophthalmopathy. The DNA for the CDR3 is TGTGCCAGCAGTTTAGATGACAGGGGATTGTACACTGAAGCTTTCTTT. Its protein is CASSLDDRGLYTEAFF.